Sequencing of this T cell receptor (beta chain) was carried out in a study of blood T cell dynamics during melanoma immunotherapy. Study results and limitations: The study could not tell melanoma-specific clones from general immune activation.

DNA loading was fixed at approximately 350 ng for all bulk PBMC samples. TCRdb keeps only in-frame clones here, not all; method: immunoSEQ multiplex PCR. This sample carries about 28,000 clones, approximately 83% of them seen once, and the ten largest clones take about a tenth. Time point noted: week 3, after first cycle of checkpoint inhibitor. At 12 weeks after first infusion, RECIST 1.1 defined response for most patients. Trimming took off 0 bases at V and 5 bases at J, with 13 bases between the two ends. Germline lookup yields CDR1 MNHEY and CDR2 SVGAGI. The length of the CDR3 is 15 residues. In the case of this clone: What it binds is unknown.

Sequencing used blood, obtained from a patient treated with checkpoint blockade. This chain uses TRBV6-5 with TRBJ1-1, with D maybe TRBD1 (5 bases). The origin of this receptor is a human donor with melanoma. Here the CDR3 reads CASSYSWQGRTEAFF. In DNA, the CDR3 is TGTGCCAGCAGTTACTCGTGGCAGGGCCGGACTGAAGCTTTCTTT.